This T cell receptor beta chain appears in the sequencing data of a study of identical twins. Study-wide results and limits: Beta clonotypes that were abundant in cord blood contained fewer insertions, a pattern absent from memory repertoires.

As for this clonotype: Its target is unknown.

TCRdb reprocessed the 5' RACE reads with MiXCR, giving one entry per CDR3 protein. The table lists some 1,700,000 distinct CDR3 sequences, 32% of them singletons. Trimming removed 4 bases from V and 6 bases from J, with 10 bases in between. CDR1 and CDR2 from the germline V gene are SGHRS and YFSETQ. The CDR3 spans 13 residues. The V gene is TRBV5-1, the J gene TRBJ1-4, with D possibly being TRBD1 (5 bases). This sequence was found in a newborn girl in good health. The sequenced sample consisted of cord blood. CDR3: CASSGDGHEKLFF. In DNA, the CDR3 is TGCGCCAGCAGCGGGGACGGCCATGAAAAACTGTTTTTT.